Listed below are T cell receptor beta chains from one sample, sequenced in a study of OX40 agonist ivuxolimab in advanced cancers. Only in-frame clones appear in the TCRdb table, and some are missing; sequencing was by immunoSEQ multiplex PCR. The table includes fewer than 70,000 clones, 85% detected once. Sequenced material: CD4+ or CD8+ T cells sorted from blood, taken in a trial of the OX40 agonist ivuxolimab. These receptors all come from an adult with an advanced solid tumor such as melanoma, head and neck, liver or kidney cancer. Both conserved end residues are part of each CDR3.

v_call cdr3_aa
TRBV7-9 CASSLAALQETQYF
TRBV7-9 CASSLFGSPEAFF
TRBV18 CASAARTADTQYF
TRBV18 CASSPPILADYRTEAFF
TRBV5-6 CASSRAGVVAKNIQYF
TRBV5-6 CASSLGPGKDTEAFF
TRBV12-5 CASGLVTGESSYEQYF
TRBV7-9 CASSPGGAAKNIQYF
TRBV11-3 CASSLGAGLEETQYF
TRBV5-1 CASSLTNRGDTQYF
TRBV5-5 CASSLGTGVNQPQHF
TRBV30 CAWSAGQPYSYEQYF
TRBV5-5 CASSLRGGSSYNEQFF
TRBV19 CASSIQAGGSTDTQYF
TRBV4-1 CASSQARRGPSYEQYF
TRBV10-3 CAISERGSNNEQFF
TRBV9 CASTALLTADTQYF
TRBV25-1 CASSPPGTVINSPLHF
TRBV6-5 CASCPGQASYGYTF
TRBV19 CASRFGQTFGYGYTF
TRBV9 CASSPRQGLMPTEAFF
TRBV2 CASSVERDRQETQYF
TRBV7-9 CASSLATGANTEAFF
TRBV19 CASSTPRDRGASGLIYGYTF
TRBV7-2 CASSLASGREETQYF
TRBV7-2 CASSVGQGDGYTF
TRBV10-1 CASSPEGKHQETQYF
TRBV10-3 CAISGVGTSGRTDTQYF
TRBV5-4 CASSLFGGNTIYF
TRBV14 CASSQDRDRAWVDTQYF
TRBV10-3 CAIRSGQGAPEAFF
TRBV10-3 CAISRDRGYEQYF
TRBV28 CASRDPQGAGSYNSPLHF
TRBV29-1 CSVDPPGTDTQYF
TRBV9 CASSVGLAPPIQYF
TRBV18 CASSPPSGAVPPYEQYF
TRBV4-2 CASSSRNTAYGYTF
TRBV19 CASSGLATDTQYF
TRBV5-1 CASSFLVGGRDTQYF
TRBV7-3 CASSLTGTGTGELFF
TRBV27 CASSSGRGAGTF
TRBV27 CASGLGATEAFF
TRBV4-3 CASSRGLAGGENEQFF
TRBV7-2 CASSPTGTWNSYEQYF
TRBV2 CASSAAGGGEQYF
TRBV7-3 CASSSSPTTGYYGYTF